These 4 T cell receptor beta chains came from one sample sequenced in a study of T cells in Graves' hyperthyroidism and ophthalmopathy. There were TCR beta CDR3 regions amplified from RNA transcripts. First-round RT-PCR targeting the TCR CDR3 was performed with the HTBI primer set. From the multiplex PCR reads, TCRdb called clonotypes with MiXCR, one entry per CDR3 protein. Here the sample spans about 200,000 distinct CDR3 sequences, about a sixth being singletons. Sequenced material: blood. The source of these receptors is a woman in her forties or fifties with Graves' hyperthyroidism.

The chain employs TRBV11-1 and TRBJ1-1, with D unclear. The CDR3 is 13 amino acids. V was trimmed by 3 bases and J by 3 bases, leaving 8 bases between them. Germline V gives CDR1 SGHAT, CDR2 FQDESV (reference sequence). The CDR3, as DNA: TGTGCCAGCAGCTTCGATAGGGACACTGAAGCTTTCTTT. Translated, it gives CASSFDRDTEAFF.

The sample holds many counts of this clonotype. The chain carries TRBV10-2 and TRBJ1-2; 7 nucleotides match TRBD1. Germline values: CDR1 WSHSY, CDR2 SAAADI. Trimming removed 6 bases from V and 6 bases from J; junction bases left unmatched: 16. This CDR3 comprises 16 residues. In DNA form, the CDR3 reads TGCGCCAGCAGCCCAGATCGACAGGGTTCGGGGGATGGCTACACCTTC. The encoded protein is CASSPDRQGSGDGYTF.

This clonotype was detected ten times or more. The CDR3 loop is CASSQGLGTEQYF. As DNA, the CDR3 is TGTGCCAGCAGCCAAGGACTAGGAACCGAGCAGTACTTC. The rearrangement joins TRBV3-1 to TRBJ2-7; TRBD2 is a possible D gene (6 bases). Germline CDR1 LGHDT, CDR2 YNNKEL (reference sequence). The CDR3 sequence is 13 residues long. V lost 1 base to trimming and J lost 6 bases, with 10 bases between them.

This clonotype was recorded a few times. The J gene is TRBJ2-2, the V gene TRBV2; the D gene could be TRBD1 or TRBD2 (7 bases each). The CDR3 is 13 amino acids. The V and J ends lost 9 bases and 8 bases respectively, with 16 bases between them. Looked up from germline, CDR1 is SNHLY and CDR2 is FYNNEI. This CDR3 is CASRGDSSGELFF. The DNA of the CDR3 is TGTGCCAGTCGGGGGGACAGTTCTGGGGAGCTGTTTTTT.